There are a few counts of the clone carrying this TCR beta chain. Its antigen remains unidentified. Researchers ran the PCR with 60 Vbeta and 13 Jbeta primers. Here immunoSEQ multiplex PCR was the method, and the copy in TCRdb shows in-frame clones only, minus some. This sample yields about 140,000 clones, of which over 70% are seen a single time; around 2.2% belongs to the top ten. This sample is drawn from a study of cytomegalovirus exposure and HLA in healthy donors. General observations from the study: An analysis that was carried out later associated 15,000 to 20,000 TCR beta sequences with HLA alleles at 0.05 false discovery rate. Among donors in an Asian-associated ancestry cluster, a later analysis reportedly found fewer N-insertions than the approximately 670-donor mean. Presence/absence comparisons presumed near-even sequencing depth among donors. The majority of CMV-associated TCR beta chains were reported as apparently HLA-restricted in a later analysis.

This TCR derives from a man in his thirties or forties in good health and CMV-seronegative. The material sequenced was PBMCs.

CDR3 loop: CASRQGGGNEKLFF. CDR3 DNA: TGTGCCAGCAGACAGGGGGGGGGAAATGAAAAACTGTTTTTT. This sequence joins TRBV6-5 and TRBJ1-4; 8 nucleotides match TRBD1. Trimming cost V 6 bases and J 5 bases; bases outside gene matches: 5. Germline CDR1 MNHEY, CDR2 SVGAGI. The CDR3 spans 14 residues.